The 10 T cell receptor beta chains below were found in one sample sequenced in a study of cytomegalovirus exposure and HLA in healthy donors. The primer mix had 60 Vbeta and 13 Jbeta primers. Produced via immunoSEQ multiplex PCR; TCRdb's table is partial and in-frame only. The listing records under 70,000 clones. Sequenced material: PBMCs. Receptors originate from a woman aged 18-29 years in good health and CMV-seronegative.

The DNA for the CDR3 is TGTGCCAGCAATAGGGGAATCTCCTACGAGCAGTACTTC. It translates to CASNRGISYEQYF. The genes are TRBV6-6 and TRBJ2-7, with D possibly TRBD1 on 5 matching bases. This CDR3 has 13 residues. The V gene's germline CDR1 is MNHNY and CDR2 SVGAGI (reference sequence). The V end was cut by 7 bases, the J end by 0 bases, with 10 bases between.

The gene calls are TRBV4-2 and TRBJ2-1, with a possible D match to TRBD2 (6 bases). The CDR3 has 16 amino acids. V was pared by 4 bases and J by 0 bases, with 13 bases between. Germline lookup yields CDR1 LGHNA and CDR2 YNFKEQ. The CDR3 loop is CASSPGTGSSYNEQFF. Here the CDR3 DNA reads TGTGCCAGCAGCCCCGGGACTGGAAGCTCCTACAATGAGCAGTTCTTC.

V is TRBV7-3 and J is TRBJ1-5; possible D gene TRBD1, 6 bases. The germline V gene encodes CDR1 SGHTA and CDR2 FQGTGA. CDR3 length: 16 residues. V lost 6 bases to trimming and J lost 0 bases, with 15 bases between them. The CDR3 region is CASSRDRSDSNQPQHF. The CDR3 DNA reads as TGTGCCAGCAGTCGTGACAGGTCCGATAGCAATCAGCCCCAGCATTTT. Filled out from reference TRBV7-3 and TRBJ1-5, the complete variable domain reads GAGVSQTPSNKVTEKGKYVELRCDPISGHTALYWYRQSLGQGPEFLIYFQGTGAADDSGLPNDRFFAVRPEGSVSTLKIQRTERGDSAVYLCASSRDRSDSNQPQHFGDGTRLSIL.

This rearrangement joins TRBV6-5 to TRBJ2-7; TRBD1 matches 9 bases. CDR1 MNHEY and CDR2 SVGAGI come from the germline V gene. V trimming: 6 bases; J trimming: 3 bases; junction bases outside the gene matches: 9. The CDR3 loop spans 15 amino acids. CDR3 amino acids: CASSPIGQGYYEQYF. Here the CDR3 DNA reads TGTGCCAGCAGCCCTATAGGACAGGGGTACTACGAGCAGTACTTC.

The chain recombines TRBV5-6 with TRBJ2-3; D ambiguous. The CDR3 runs to 16 residues. V was trimmed by 3 bases and J by 1 base, leaving 15 bases between them. Germline V CDR1 and CDR2: SGHDT, YYEEEE. The DNA of the CDR3 is TGTGCCAGCAGCTCTGTGTCAGGTTTTGGCACAGATACGCAGTATTTT. Amino acids: CASSSVSGFGTDTQYF.

The V gene is TRBV6-1, the J gene TRBJ1-6; no reliable D call. The ends were cut back, 5 bases at V and 7 bases at J, with 15 bases in the middle. This CDR3 is built from 15 residues. Per the germline V gene, CDR1 is MNHNS and CDR2 is SASEGT. This CDR3 reads CASSPSGWANSPLHF. DNA of the CDR3: TGTGCCAGCAGTCCGTCTGGGTGGGCGAATTCACCCCTCCACTTT.

This chain links TRBV27 with TRBJ2-7; D is unclear. Trimming stripped 3 bases from V and 2 bases from J, with 17 bases between. The V gene's germline CDR1 is MNHEY and CDR2 SMNVEV (reference sequence). This CDR3 is built from 16 residues. CDR3 nucleotide sequence: TGTGCCAGCAGTTTGTCAGTCACTAACGAGGCCTACGAGCAGTACTTC. Its translation is CASSLSVTNEAYEQYF.

The gene calls are TRBV28 and TRBJ1-2; TRBD1 aligns across 8 bases. Germline V gives CDR1 MDHEN, CDR2 SYDVKM. The length of the CDR3 is 16 residues. With V trimmed by 9 bases and J by 1 base, 13 bases remained unmatched. This chain's CDR3 is CASHEVGTGVNYGYTF. DNA for the CDR3: TGTGCCAGTCACGAGGTTGGGACAGGAGTTAACTATGGCTACACCTTC.

Of note for this clone: The sample carries other DNA sequences with the same CDR3. This chain uses TRBV4-2 with TRBJ1-6, with unresolved D. There are 17 residues in the CDR3. Trimming stripped 2 bases from V and 4 bases from J, with 15 bases between. Germline V CDR1 and CDR2: LGHNA, YNFKEQ. The CDR3 nucleotides are TGTGCCAGCAGCCAAAGTAACCGAGGGTCTTATAATTCACCCCTCCACTTT. Its protein product is CASSQSNRGSYNSPLHF.

The chain carries TRBV18 and TRBJ2-7; 10 nucleotides match TRBD1. Germline values: CDR1 KGHSH, CDR2 LQKENI. Trimming cost V 5 bases and J 3 bases; bases outside gene matches: 4. This CDR3 is 14 amino acids long. The CDR3: CASSGGTGDYEQYF. The CDR3 DNA follows: TGTGCCAGCTCAGGCGGGACAGGGGACTACGAGCAGTACTTC.